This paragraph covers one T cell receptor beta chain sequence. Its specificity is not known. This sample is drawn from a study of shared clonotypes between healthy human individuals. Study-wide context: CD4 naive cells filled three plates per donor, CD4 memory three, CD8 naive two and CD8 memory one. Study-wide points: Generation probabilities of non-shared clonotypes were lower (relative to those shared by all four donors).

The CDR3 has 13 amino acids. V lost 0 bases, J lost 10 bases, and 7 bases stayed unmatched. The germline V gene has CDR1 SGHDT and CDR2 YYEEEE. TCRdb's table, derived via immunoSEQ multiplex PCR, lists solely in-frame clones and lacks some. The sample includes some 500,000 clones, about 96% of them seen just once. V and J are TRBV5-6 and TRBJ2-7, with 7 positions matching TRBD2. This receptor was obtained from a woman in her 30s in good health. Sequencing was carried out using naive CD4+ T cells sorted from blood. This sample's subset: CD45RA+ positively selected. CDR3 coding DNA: TGTGCCAGCAGCTTGGAATCAGCGGGAAAACAGTACTTC. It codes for CASSLESAGKQYF.